Below, 23 T cell receptor beta chains from the same sample are listed, as sequenced in a study of regulatory T cells in long-lasting Graves disease. Sequencing libraries for TCR beta were prepared with iRepertoire HTBI primers and Arm-PCR of CDR3 regions. TCRdb used MiXCR to reprocess the multiplex PCR reads, holding one entry per CDR3 protein. The data hold some 450,000 distinct CDR3 sequences, with 23% observed a single time. The sample's time point: persistent/refractory GD, antithyroid drugs over 5 years with positive TRAb. PBMCs were the source of the RNA used for TCR sequencing. The starting material was peripheral blood mononuclear cells (PBMCs), obtained when the disease was refractory, from a patient treated with antithyroid drugs. Receptor source: a female donor with Graves disease.

The chain recombines TRBV2 with TRBJ1-5; possible D gene TRBD1, 6 bases. The CDR3 loop spans 15 amino acids. CDR1 SNHLY and CDR2 FYNNEI come from the germline V gene. The V end was cut by 5 bases, the J end by 4 bases, with 15 bases between. The DNA for the CDR3 is TGTGCCAGCAGTCCGGACAGTCCTTATAATCAGCCCCAGCATTTT. Its translation: CASSPDSPYNQPQHF.

Remarks on this clonotype: One end of the junction fails to match germline, which may point to a read error. The rearrangement links TRBV20-1 to TRBJ1-5; TRBD1 matches 9 bases. The CDR3 has 13 residues. CDR1 is DFQATT, CDR2 SNEGSKA, per germline (reference sequence). CDR3 region: CSATRDRDQPRHF. The DNA for the CDR3 is TGCAGTGCTACCCGGGACAGGGATCAGCCCCGGCATTTT.

Regarding this clonotype: Its ends do not fully match the called genes, so a read error is possible. CDR3 in DNA: TGTGTCAGCAGCTTCGGACTAGCGGAGGGCTACGAGCAGTACTTC. The encoded protein is CVSSFGLAEGYEQYF. The V and J genes are TRBV11-2 and TRBJ2-7, with 10 bases matching TRBD2. There are 15 residues in the CDR3. CDR1 and CDR2 from the germline V gene are SGHAT and FQNNGV.

This chain joins TRBV30 and TRBJ2-7, with TRBD2 matching 13 bases. With 1 base clipped from V and 3 bases from J, the junction kept 6 bases outside the gene matches. CDR1 and CDR2 from the germline V gene are GTSNPN and SVGIG (reference sequence). The length of the CDR3 is 16 residues. The CDR3 DNA reads as TGTGCCTGGAGTGCCCCGAGACTAGCGGGAGGCTACGAGCAGTACTTC. Translated, it gives CAWSAPRLAGGYEQYF. Based on the CDR3 plus reference TRBV30 and TRBJ2-7, the full variable domain is SQTIHQWPATLVQPVGSPLSLECTVEGTSNPNLYWYRQAAGRGLQLLFYSVGIGQISSEVPQNLSASRPQDRQFILSSKKLLLSDSGFYLCAWSAPRLAGGYEQYFGPGTRLTVT.

V gene TRBV20-1 combines with J gene TRBJ1-1, with D unclear. The CDR3 is 13 residues long. Germline V gives CDR1 DFQATT, CDR2 SNEGSKA (reference sequence). V dropped 3 bases and J dropped 4 bases, with 12 bases sitting between them. The CDR3 is CSARILSGTEAFF. The CDR3 nucleotides are TGCAGTGCTAGGATTTTATCGGGCACTGAAGCTTTCTTT.

This chain connects TRBV30 to TRBJ2-5, with 13 bases that match TRBD2. Per germline, CDR1 GTSNPN and CDR2 SVGIG (reference sequence). With 5 bases clipped from V and 2 bases from J, the junction kept 5 bases outside the gene matches. This CDR3 contains 15 residues. The CDR3 DNA follows: TGTGCCTGGGCCGGGACTAGCGGGGATCAAGAGACCCAGTACTTC. Translation gives CAWAGTSGDQETQYF. The full variable domain, completed using reference TRBV30 and TRBJ2-5, is SQTIHQWPATLVQPVGSPLSLECTVEGTSNPNLYWYRQAAGRGLQLLFYSVGIGQISSEVPQNLSASRPQDRQFILSSKKLLLSDSGFYLCAWAGTSGDQETQYFGPGTRLLVL.

This clonotype was seen ten or more times. The CDR3 nucleotides read TGTGCCAGCAGTCCTCGACGGGGGATGAACACTGAAGCTTTCTTT. It codes for CASSPRRGMNTEAFF. The V and J genes are TRBV12-3 or TRBV12-4 and TRBJ1-1; perhaps TRBD1 as D (5 bases). The CDR3 sequence is 15 residues long. V lost 5 bases and J lost 0, with 13 bases in between.

The chain joins TRBV20-1 to TRBJ1-2; D gene ambiguous. The CDR3 spans 13 residues. Per the germline V gene, CDR1 is DFQATT and CDR2 is SNEGSKA (reference sequence). Trimming took 8 bases from V and 2 from J, leaving 15 bases between them. In DNA form, the CDR3 reads TGCAGTCCGACAACAGTCTCGAACTATGGCTACACCTTC. Translated: CSPTTVSNYGYTF.

This clonotype was recorded many times. This chain uses TRBV2 with TRBJ2-5; 14 bases are a match to TRBD2. Germline-derived CDR1 and CDR2 are SNHLY and FYNNEI. The J segment lost 6 bases and the V segment lost 7 bases, leaving 7 bases of the junction unmatched. This CDR3 region has 15 residues. The CDR3 nucleotides read TGTGCCAGCATCGGACTAGCGGGAGGTATAAAGACCCAGTACTTC. Its translation: CASIGLAGGIKTQYF.

The genes are TRBV3-1 and TRBJ1-2; TRBD1 is a possible D gene (6 bases). There are 17 residues in the CDR3. Trimming removed 1 base at V and 5 bases at J, with 20 bases between. CDR1 is LGHDT, CDR2 YNNKEL, per germline (reference sequence). The CDR3 here is CASSQARGAGWLYGYTF. In DNA form, the CDR3 reads TGTGCCAGCAGCCAAGCCCGGGGGGCCGGTTGGCTATATGGCTACACCTTC.

The chain joins TRBV29-1 to TRBJ2-7, with 8 bases matching TRBD1. The CDR3 loop spans 14 amino acids. Germline loops: CDR1 SQVTM, CDR2 ANQGSEA. The junction had 13 bases not matched to a gene; V was cut back by 8 bases and J by 4 bases. CDR3 sequence: CSITRTGTQYEQYF. CDR3 DNA sequence: TGCAGCATCACACGGACAGGGACGCAATACGAGCAGTACTTC.

J is TRBJ2-7 and V is TRBV6-6; a possible D gene is TRBD2 (6 bases). This CDR3 spans 15 amino acids. V lost 2 bases to trimming and J lost 0 bases, with 11 bases between them. Germline V gives CDR1 MNHNY, CDR2 SVGAGI (reference sequence). The CDR3 spells CASSYGAGPSYEQYF. DNA for the CDR3: TGTGCCAGCAGTTACGGTGCGGGACCCTCCTACGAGCAGTACTTC.

The rearrangement joins TRBV7-3 to TRBJ1-2; 10 bases map to TRBD1. Germline V gene lookup returns CDR1 SGHTA and CDR2 FQGTGA. There are 15 residues in the CDR3. Trimming removed 9 bases from V and 6 bases from J; junction bases left unmatched: 13. The CDR3 region has the DNA TGTGCCAGGTCGACAGGGGGCGACCCTAAGGATGGCTACACCTTC. Its protein product is CARSTGGDPKDGYTF.

The V call is TRBV11-2, the J call TRBJ2-4; unclear D gene. CDR1 and CDR2 (germline): SGHAT, FQNNGV. This CDR3 is 17 amino acids long. Trimming shortened V by 0 bases and J by 0 bases, and 12 bases separated the two germline ends. The DNA for the CDR3 is TGTGCCAGCAGCTTAGATCGTGTCGGAATAGCCAAAAACATTCAGTACTTC. Amino acids: CASSLDRVGIAKNIQYF.

The table lists this clonotype with a few counts. The chain employs TRBV5-6 and TRBJ2-4; 16 bases fit TRBD2. The V gene's germline CDR1 is SGHDT and CDR2 YYEEEE. V dropped 4 bases and J dropped 1; count of bases not matched to a gene: 8. The CDR3 spans 19 residues. This chain's CDR3 is CASSLGLAGGRGAKNIQYF. Here the CDR3 DNA reads TGTGCCAGCAGCCTGGGACTAGCGGGAGGGCGAGGGGCCAAAAACATTCAGTACTTC. The whole variable domain, filled in from reference TRBV5-6 and TRBJ2-4, reads DAGVTQSPTHLIKTRGQQVTLRCSPKSGHDTVSWYQQALGQGPQFIFQYYEEEERQRGNFPDRFSGHQFPNYSSELNVNALLLGDSALYLCASSLGLAGGRGAKNIQYFGAGTRLSVL.

Points on this clonotype: The junction does not match germline at one end; this may be a read error. V usage is TRBV4-1 and J usage is TRBJ2-5; perhaps TRBD2 as D (6 bases). CDR3 size: 15 residues. Germline V gives CDR1 MGHRA, CDR2 YSYEKL. In DNA, the CDR3 is TGCGCCGGCAGCCAAGGTGGTAGCGGAGGGGAGACCCAGTACTTC. Its protein is CAGSQGGSGGETQYF.

This clonotype has ten or more counts. The J gene is TRBJ2-7, the V gene TRBV28; TRBD1 matches 10 bases. The V and J ends lost 4 bases and 5 bases, in that order; junction bases with no gene match: 8. Germline CDR1 reads MDHEN; CDR2 reads SYDVKM. The CDR3 totals 15 residues. This CDR3 is CASSSGPGTGDEQYF. The DNA of the CDR3 is TGTGCCAGCAGTTCCGGCCCCGGGACAGGGGACGAGCAGTACTTC.

The chain links TRBV30 to TRBJ2-3, with D possibly TRBD1 on 5 matching bases. This CDR3 contains 13 residues. Trimming took off 2 bases at V and 0 bases at J, with 6 bases between the two ends. CDR1 is GTSNPN and CDR2 is SVGIG in the germline V gene (reference sequence). The CDR3 coding sequence is TGTGCCTGGAGTCAGGGAAGCACAGATACGCAGTATTTT. It translates to CAWSQGSTDTQYF.

The chain links TRBV19 to TRBJ2-2, with TRBD2 identical over 10 bases. The CDR3 extends over 15 amino acids. The J segment lost 7 bases and the V segment lost 7 bases, leaving 9 bases of the junction unmatched. In germline, CDR1 is LNHDA, CDR2 SQIVND (reference sequence). DNA for the CDR3: TGTGCCAGTATGAGGACTAGCGGTCGGAGCGGGGAGCTGTTTTTT. It specifies CASMRTSGRSGELFF.

In this sample, this clonotype turned up a few times. A read error may explain this, as a much larger clone is one base away. V usage is TRBV6-1 and J usage is TRBJ1-2; 9 bases match TRBD1. The CDR3 runs to 14 residues. Germline assignment: CDR1 MNHNS and CDR2 SASEGT. Unmatched junction bases numbered 10, after V lost 6 bases and J lost 8 bases. The CDR3 bases are TGTGCCAGCAGGGGACCGGGACAGGGTAACGGCTACACCTTC. Encoded protein: CASRGPGQGNGYTF.

The rearrangement uses TRBV4-1 and TRBJ1-4, with D uncertain. V was cut by 1 base and J by 5 bases, with 11 bases left in between. The CDR3 consists of 15 residues. The germline V gene has CDR1 MGHRA and CDR2 YSYEKL. The CDR3 spells CASSQVSVINEKLFF. As DNA, the CDR3 is TGCGCCAGCAGCCAAGTATCTGTGATAAATGAAAAACTGTTTTTT.

This clonotype came up many times. J is TRBJ2-7 and V is TRBV28; D is ambiguous. V lost 3 bases and J 3 bases, leaving 12 bases between the germline ends. The CDR3 is 14 residues long. Germline V gene sequence: CDR1 MDHEN, CDR2 SYDVKM. The CDR3 DNA sequence: TGTGCCAGCAGTTTGGACGGGTCCTTCTACGAGCAGTACTTC. Translated, it gives CASSLDGSFYEQYF. Complete variable domain (other parts from reference TRBV28 and TRBJ2-7): DVKVTQSSRYLVKRTGEKVFLECVQDMDHENMFWYRQDPGLGLRLIYFSYDVKMKEKGDIPEGYSVSREKKERFSLILESASTNQTSMYLCASSLDGSFYEQYFGPGTRLTVT.

This clonotype was recorded at least ten times. V gene TRBV27 combines with J gene TRBJ1-2, with a possible D match to TRBD1 (5 bases). CDR1 and CDR2 from the germline V gene are MNHEY and SMNVEV (reference sequence). Trimming stripped 5 bases from V and 5 bases from J, with 15 bases between. The CDR3 consists of 14 residues. CDR3 region: CASSPGGGAYGYTF. Here the CDR3 DNA reads TGTGCCAGCAGTCCTGGCGGGGGAGCTTATGGCTACACCTTC.